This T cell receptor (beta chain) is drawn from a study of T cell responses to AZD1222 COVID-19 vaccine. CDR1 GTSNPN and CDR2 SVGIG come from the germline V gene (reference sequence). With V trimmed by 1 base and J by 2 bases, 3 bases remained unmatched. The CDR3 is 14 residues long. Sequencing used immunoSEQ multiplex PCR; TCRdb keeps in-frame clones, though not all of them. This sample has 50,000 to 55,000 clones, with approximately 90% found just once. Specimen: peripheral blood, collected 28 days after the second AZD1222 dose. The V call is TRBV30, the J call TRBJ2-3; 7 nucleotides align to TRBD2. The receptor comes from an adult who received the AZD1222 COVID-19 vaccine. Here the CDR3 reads CAWSGSGITDTQYF. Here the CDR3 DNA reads TGTGCCTGGAGTGGAAGCGGGATCACAGATACGCAGTATTTT.